Listed below are T cell receptor beta chains from one sample, sequenced in a study of graft-versus-host responses after intestinal transplantation. These receptors' targets are unknown. Only in-frame clones appear in the TCRdb table, and some are missing; sequencing was by immunoSEQ multiplex PCR. Counted here are 90,000 to 100,000 clones, about 91% occurring once; the ten biggest clones make up approximately 0.54%. Sequenced material: unstimulated CD8+ T cells sorted from spleen or lymph node cells, taken before intestinal transplant. The source of these receptors is a human donor who received an intestinal transplant. CDR3s include the opening cysteine and the closing phenylalanine or tryptophan. A D gene is named only where the DNA matches it firmly. Size is stated for part of the rows, as once, few or many counts, or as a class when the clone is expanded.

>TRBD1|-|TRBV4-1|TRBJ2-7
CASSPGDRGYEQYF
TGCGCCAGCAGCCCCGGGGACAGGGGTTACGAGCAGTACTTC
>TRBD1|-|TRBV27|TRBJ2-1
CASSGDSLYNEQFF
TGTGCCAGCAGCGGGGACAGTTTATACAATGAGCAGTTCTTC
>-|-|TRBV6-6|TRBJ1-1
CASRDRDNSDTEAFF
TGTGCCAGCAGGGATAGGGACAATTCAGACACTGAAGCTTTCTTT
>-|-|TRBV4-3|TRBJ1-6
CASSHLDSAPLHF
TGCGCCAGCAGCCATCTGGACAGCGCACCCCTCCACTTT
>-|-|TRBV14|TRBJ2-7
CASSQAGFGYEQYF
TGTGCCAGCAGCCAAGCAGGGTTTGGCTACGAGCAGTACTTC
>TRBD1|-|TRBV19|TRBJ2-2
CASSIAGTGNTGELFF
TGTGCCAGTAGTATAGCCGGGACAGGGAACACCGGGGAGCTGTTTTTT
>TRBD2|-|TRBV4-1|TRBJ2-2
CASSQVAGGSTGELFF
TGCGCCAGCAGCCAAGTAGCGGGGGGTAGCACCGGGGAGCTGTTTTTT
>TRBD2|few|TRBV6-1|TRBJ2-7
CASSEAGGSSYEQYF
TGTGCCAGCAGTGAAGCGGGGGGGTCCTCCTACGAGCAGTACTTC
>-|-|TRBV7-3|TRBJ2-1
CASSHGGGSYNEQFF
TGTGCCAGCAGCCACGGGGGTGGCTCCTACAATGAGCAGTTCTTC
>-|-|TRBV28|TRBJ2-3
CAITKSQAGHAQYF
TGTGCCATCACTAAGTCCCAAGCGGGACACGCGCAGTATTTT
>TRBD1|once|TRBV27|TRBJ1-2
CASRVLVRDRGFEHYGYTF
TGTGCCAGCAGAGTCCTGGTTCGGGACAGGGGCTTTGAACACTATGGCTACACCTTC
>TRBD2|-|TRBV6-6|TRBJ2-3
CATTGREGGTDTQYF
TGTGCCACCACAGGGCGGGAGGGCGGCACAGATACGCAGTATTTT
>TRBD1|-|TRBV7-9|TRBJ2-7
CASSNLGDRTSYEQYF
TGTGCCAGCAGCAACCTCGGGGACAGGACATCCTACGAGCAGTACTTC
>-|-|TRBV27|TRBJ2-5
CASSLSGEASGETQYF
TGTGCCAGCAGTTTATCAGGGGAGGCATCAGGGGAGACCCAGTACTTC
>TRBD2|-|TRBV5-1|TRBJ2-2
CASSSFPGGKKRGELFF
TGCGCCAGCAGCTCTTTCCCGGGAGGGAAAAAACGAGGGGAGCTGTTTTTT
>TRBD1|-|TRBV6-1|TRBJ1-4
CASSEDGDRGPFATNEKLFF
TGTGCCAGCAGTGAAGATGGGGACAGGGGGCCGTTTGCAACTAATGAAAAACTGTTTTTT
>TRBD1|-|TRBV10-2|TRBJ2-1
CASRGQGSGEQFF
TGCGCCAGCAGAGGACAGGGGTCGGGTGAGCAGTTCTTC
>-|once|TRBV10-1|TRBJ2-7
CASSEYEGPYEQYF
TGCGCCAGCAGTGAGTACGAGGGCCCCTACGAGCAGTACTTC